One sample yielded the 13 T cell receptor beta chains listed below, sequenced in a study of T cell clonotyping in hematopoietic cell transplantation. Assay: immunoSEQ multiplex PCR; the TCRdb copy retains only in-frame clones and omits some. Of approximately 1,900 clones in the sample, over 75% were seen once. Sequenced here: PBMCs, sampled 100 days after allogeneic stem cell transplant. These receptors originate from a male patient in his forties or fifties who had an allogeneic stem cell transplant from a related donor, so the T cells may come from the graft donor. Some clones in this sample may be carry-over from other donors' samples.

V and J are TRBV19 and TRBJ1-5; D is undetermined. Germline V gives CDR1 LNHDA, CDR2 SQIVND (reference sequence). This CDR3 is 14 amino acids long. V shed 5 bases and J shed 7 bases, with 15 bases lying between them. CDR3 DNA: TGTGCCAGTAGTCCACCTCAGGAGAGGCAGCCCCAGCATTTT. Translated: CASSPPQERQPQHF.

V and J are TRBV6-5 and TRBJ1-3; the D is unclear. Trimming removed 2 bases at V and 0 bases at J, with 2 bases between. CDR1 is MNHEY, CDR2 SVGAGI, per germline. CDR3 size: 13 residues. The CDR3 here is CASSYGSGNTIYF. The CDR3 DNA is TGTGCCAGCAGTTACGGCTCTGGAAACACCATATATTTT.

The chain employs TRBV5-1 and TRBJ2-1; 10 bases are shared with TRBD2. After removal of 2 bases from V and 7 bases from J, the junction contained 6 bases not matched to a gene. The CDR3 covers 15 residues. Looked up from germline, CDR1 is SGHRS and CDR2 is YFSETQ. The CDR3 is CASSLELAGGNEQFF. CDR3 coding DNA: TGCGCCAGCAGCTTAGAATTAGCGGGAGGTAATGAGCAGTTCTTC.

V is TRBV7-8 and J is TRBJ2-6; tentatively, D is TRBD1 or TRBD2 (5 bases each). Germline V lookup: CDR1 SGHVS, CDR2 FQNEAQ. The V and J ends lost 5 bases and 2 bases respectively, with 13 bases between them. This CDR3 spans 16 amino acids. The CDR3 DNA reads TGTGCCAGCAGCGCAGGGACCTTGGCTGGGGCCAACGTCCTGACTTTC. Amino acids: CASSAGTLAGANVLTF.

This clone has a handful of counts. The chain carries TRBV6-1 and TRBJ1-2; weak D call: TRBD1 (5 bases). Germline V gene data show CDR1 as MNHNS and CDR2 as SASEGT. Trimming left V 11 bases short and J 2 bases short, with 21 bases between. This CDR3 is 15 amino acids long. The CDR3 sequence is CASHPAAGHNYGYTF. CDR3 bases: TGTGCCTCTCACCCCGCGGCCGGACACAACTATGGCTACACCTTC.

The rearrangement links TRBV19 to TRBJ2-3; TRBD1 aligns across 8 bases. The CDR3 covers 14 residues. Trimming removed 4 bases from V and 3 bases from J; junction bases left unmatched: 3. Per the germline V gene, CDR1 is LNHDA and CDR2 is SQIVND (reference sequence). DNA of the CDR3: TGTGCCAGTAGTACTGACAGGGGAACAGATACGCAGTATTTT. Amino acids: CASSTDRGTDTQYF.

The chain couples TRBV7-2 to TRBJ2-5; D might be TRBD1 (6 bases). Germline V gene lookup returns CDR1 SGHTA and CDR2 FQGNSA. V was pared by 3 bases and J by 1 base, with 9 bases between. The CDR3 has 14 residues. The CDR3 spells CASSFGQFQETQYF. The CDR3 region has the DNA TGTGCCAGCAGCTTCGGACAGTTCCAAGAGACCCAGTACTTC.

The V call is TRBV2, the J call TRBJ1-2; D not resolved. The length of the CDR3 is 12 residues. Trimming removed 6 bases at V and 2 bases at J, with 7 bases between. Germline V gene lookup returns CDR1 SNHLY and CDR2 FYNNEI. The CDR3 loop is CASRTVNYGYTF. DNA for the CDR3: TGTGCCAGCAGGACGGTCAACTATGGCTACACCTTC.

The chain has TRBV6-1 and TRBJ2-2; TRBD2 matches 10 bases. Looked up from germline, CDR1 is MNHNS and CDR2 is SASEGT. The J segment lost 6 bases and the V segment lost 7 bases, leaving 8 bases of the junction unmatched. The CDR3 is made up of 15 amino acids. DNA of the CDR3: TGTGCCAGCACTCCGCAGGGACTAGCGCCCGGGGAGCTGTTTTTT. Translating it yields CASTPQGLAPGELFF.

V gene TRBV28 combines with J gene TRBJ1-2; 9 bases are shared with TRBD1. The CDR3 length is 15 residues. The junction had 9 bases not matched to a gene; V was cut back by 6 bases and J by 4 bases. CDR1 and CDR2 (germline): MDHEN, SYDVKM. This chain's CDR3 is CASRVTGGAGYGYTF. Written as DNA, the CDR3 is TGTGCCAGCAGAGTAACAGGGGGCGCTGGCTATGGCTACACCTTC.

This chain uses TRBV30 with TRBJ1-3; D gene uncertain. CDR1 and CDR2 (germline): GTSNPN, SVGIG (reference sequence). The CDR3 has 13 amino acids. V lost 0 bases, J lost 6 bases, and 9 bases lay in between. The CDR3 is CAWSVDSENTIYF. The CDR3 DNA follows: TGTGCCTGGAGTGTTGATAGTGAAAACACCATATATTTT.

V gene TRBV7-8 combines with J gene TRBJ2-2; the match to TRBD2 covers 7 bases. The CDR3 spans 16 residues. Germline CDR1 is SGHVS and CDR2 is FQNEAQ. J lost 4 bases, V lost 3 bases, and 8 bases had no gene match. The CDR3 sequence is CASSLASGYPTGELFF. As DNA, the CDR3 is TGTGCCAGCAGCTTGGCTAGCGGATACCCCACCGGGGAGCTGTTTTTT.

CDR3 sequence: CASSWGLTEAFF. The CDR3 DNA reads as TGTGCCAGCAGCTGGGGTTTGACTGAAGCTTTCTTT. The chain recombines TRBV5-6 with TRBJ1-1; D is unclear. Per the germline V gene, CDR1 is SGHDT and CDR2 is YYEEEE. The V and J ends lost 3 bases and 5 bases respectively, with 8 bases between them. There are 12 residues in the CDR3.